This entry lists 14 T cell receptor beta chains sequenced from one sample in a study of shared clonotypes between healthy human individuals. Assay: immunoSEQ multiplex PCR; the TCRdb copy retains only in-frame clones and omits some. The sample includes about 2.1 million clones, 93% of them seen just once. Positive CCR7 selection of CD45RO-negative cells yielded the naive CD8 cells, and terminally differentiated effector memory CD45RA+ cells were excluded. The sequencing input was naive CD8+ T cells from PBMCs. All receptors derive from a man younger than 30 in good health. Some clones in this sample may be carry-over from other donors' samples.

Regarding this clone: The same CDR3 arises from other DNA sequences in this sample as well. V is TRBV11-2 and J is TRBJ2-1; D assignment may be TRBD1 or TRBD2 (5 bases each). Germline V gene lookup returns CDR1 SGHAT and CDR2 FQNNGV. The CDR3 runs to 14 residues. The ends were cut back, 1 base at V and 2 bases at J, with 6 bases in the middle. CDR3 DNA sequence: TGTGCCAGCAGCTTAGGAGGGGCCTACAATGAGCAGTTCTTC. This sequence encodes CASSLGGAYNEQFF.

The rearrangement joins TRBV7-3 to TRBJ2-2; tentatively, D is TRBD1 (5 bases). The CDR3 covers 14 residues. Trimming cost V 3 bases and J 5 bases, with 10 bases left between them. Germline V gives CDR1 SGHTA, CDR2 FQGTGA. The CDR3 sequence: CASSLTALTGELFF. In DNA form, the CDR3 reads TGTGCCAGCAGCTTGACAGCCCTAACCGGGGAGCTGTTTTTT.

This clone was found once. This chain joins TRBV10-3 and TRBJ2-7, with 8 positions matching TRBD1. With V trimmed by 10 bases and J by 2 bases, 10 bases remained unmatched. The CDR3 spans 14 residues. The germline gives CDR1 ENHRY, CDR2 SYGVKD. This CDR3 reads CATADRDRPYEQYF. CDR3 DNA: TGTGCCACCGCCGACCGGGACAGGCCCTACGAGCAGTACTTC.

V usage is TRBV9 and J usage is TRBJ2-7; TRBD1 agrees at 9 bases. V lost 4 bases and J lost 5; bases outside the gene matches: 10. This CDR3 has 15 residues. In germline, CDR1 is SGDLS, CDR2 YYNGEE. The DNA for the CDR3 is TGTGCCAGCAGCCCACAGGGGGCCGCGGCGGACGAGCAGTACTTC. Protein: CASSPQGAAADEQYF.

The chain joins TRBV15 to TRBJ2-7; the D gene is possibly TRBD1 (5 bases). The germline CDR1 and CDR2 sequences are LNHNV and YYDKDF (reference sequence). This CDR3 has 15 amino acids. V lost 1 base and J lost 3, with 13 bases in between. CDR3 coding DNA: TGTGCCACCAGCAGAGGGCTGGGGCGCGACTACGAGCAGTACTTC. Protein product: CATSRGLGRDYEQYF.

With respect to this clone: Other DNA variants within this sample encode the same CDR3. The CDR3 here is CASSLAGANQPQHF. For the CDR3, the DNA is TGTGCCAGCAGTTTAGCAGGGGCCAATCAGCCCCAGCATTTT. The chain is built from TRBV27 and TRBJ1-5; possible D gene TRBD1, 6 bases. Trimming removed 2 bases from V and 3 bases from J, with 8 bases in between. The CDR3 extends over 14 amino acids. Per the germline V gene, CDR1 is MNHEY and CDR2 is SMNVEV (reference sequence).

Worth noting for this clone: Other DNA variants within this sample encode the same CDR3. J is TRBJ2-3 and V is TRBV9; tentatively, D is TRBD1 or TRBD2 (5 bases each). This CDR3 spans 15 amino acids. The ends were cut back, 0 bases at V and 3 bases at J, with 11 bases in the middle. Looked up from germline, CDR1 is SGDLS and CDR2 is YYNGEE. Here the CDR3 reads CASSVGGIGTDTQYF. In nucleotides, the CDR3 is TGTGCCAGCAGCGTAGGGGGGATCGGGACAGATACGCAGTATTTT.

The CDR3 region has the DNA TGTGCCAGTAGGCATCGTAATGGGGCTTGGACTGAAGCTTTCTTT. Encoded protein: CASRHRNGAWTEAFF. V and J are TRBV19 and TRBJ1-1; weak D call: TRBD1 (5 bases). Germline CDR1 is LNHDA and CDR2 is SQIVND (reference sequence). Trimming stripped 6 bases from V and 5 bases from J, with 19 bases between. The CDR3 covers 15 residues.

The chain carries TRBV9 and TRBJ2-2, with TRBD2 identical over 7 bases. CDR1 SGDLS and CDR2 YYNGEE come from the germline V gene. Unmatched junction bases numbered 9, after V lost 4 bases and J lost 3 bases. This CDR3 region has 16 residues. This chain's CDR3 is CASSPRLAAHTGELFF. The CDR3 DNA sequence: TGTGCCAGCAGCCCCCGACTAGCAGCACACACCGGGGAGCTGTTTTTT. Complete variable domain (other parts from reference TRBV9 and TRBJ2-2): DSGVTQTPKHLITATGQRVTLRCSPRSGDLSVYWYQQSLDQGLQFLIQYYNGEERAKGNILERFSAQQFPDLHSELNLSSLELGDSALYFCASSPRLAAHTGELFFGEGSRLTVL.

This clone was observed a few times. Other DNA sequences in this specimen translate into the identical CDR3. The chain combines TRBV9 with TRBJ1-5; D not resolved. CDR1 is SGDLS, CDR2 YYNGEE, per germline. V was pared by 1 base and J by 2 bases, with 4 bases between. This CDR3 is built from 13 residues. DNA of the CDR3: TGTGCCAGCAGCGTATCTGGCAATCAGCCCCAGCATTTT. Amino acids: CASSVSGNQPQHF.

The chain combines TRBV13 with TRBJ2-2; D not resolved. Germline V gene data show CDR1 as PRHDT and CDR2 as FYEKMQ (reference sequence). Trimming cost V 6 bases and J 2 bases, with 10 bases left between them. The CDR3 is 14 residues long. The CDR3 coding sequence is TGTGCCAGCAGACCCCGGGCAAACACCGGGGAGCTGTTTTTT. As protein: CASRPRANTGELFF.

The chain has TRBV5-6 and TRBJ2-5, with a possible D match to TRBD1 (7 bases). Trimming removed 4 bases from V and 14 bases from J, with 15 bases in between. This CDR3 region has 11 residues. Germline values: CDR1 SGHDT, CDR2 YYEEEE. The CDR3 sequence: CASSRGTAFYF. CDR3 coding DNA: TGTGCCAGCAGCCGCGGGACAGCTTTCTACTTC.

As to this clone: The same CDR3 can be traced to other DNA sequences in this sample. The chain employs TRBV28 and TRBJ2-7; D is tentatively TRBD1 or TRBD2 (5 bases each). Between the trimmed V and J ends, which lost 5 bases and 0 bases, there was a span of 11 bases. The germline CDR1 and CDR2 sequences are MDHEN and SYDVKM. The CDR3 is 14 amino acids. The DNA for the CDR3 is TGTGCCAGCAGTCCCCCAGGGAGCTCCTACGAGCAGTACTTC. It translates to CASSPPGSSYEQYF.

A remark on this clone: At the DNA level, this CDR3 is encoded by other sequences in the same sample as well. The J gene is TRBJ1-5, the V gene TRBV28; 8 nucleotides align to TRBD1. CDR1 and CDR2 from the germline V gene are MDHEN and SYDVKM. V shed 2 bases, J shed 7 bases, and the junction held 4 bases outside the gene matches. This CDR3 contains 14 residues. The CDR3 DNA is TGTGCCAGCAGTTTAGGACAGGGTAGACAGCCCCAGCATTTT. Protein product: CASSLGQGRQPQHF.